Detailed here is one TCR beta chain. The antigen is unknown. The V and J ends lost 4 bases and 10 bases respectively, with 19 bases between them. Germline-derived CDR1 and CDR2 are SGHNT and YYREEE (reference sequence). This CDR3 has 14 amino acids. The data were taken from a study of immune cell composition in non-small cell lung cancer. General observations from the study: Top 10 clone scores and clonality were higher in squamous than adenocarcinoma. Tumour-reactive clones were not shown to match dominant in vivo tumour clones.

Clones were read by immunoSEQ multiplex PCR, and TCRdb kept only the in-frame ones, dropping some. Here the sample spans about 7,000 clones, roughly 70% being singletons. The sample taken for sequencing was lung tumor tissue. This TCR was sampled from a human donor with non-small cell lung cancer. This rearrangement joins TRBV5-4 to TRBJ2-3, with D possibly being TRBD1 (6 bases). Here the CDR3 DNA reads TGTGCCAGCAGCCCGGACAGAAGGGACGATCCGCAGTATTTT. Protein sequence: CASSPDRRDDPQYF.